The 4 T cell receptor beta chains below come from one sample, sequenced in a study of T-cell memory formation after mild COVID-19. MiXCR, run by TCRdb on the 5' RACE reads, gives a single entry per CDR3 protein. The sample has under 70,000 distinct CDR3 sequences; less than 9.5% are singletons. The sample comprised PBMCs or a T cell subset sorted from them (not recorded which). These receptors came from a man between 18 and 29 years old who had mild COVID-19 (a few samples of this study predate the infection). Cell type and time point are not known.

This clonotype was detected ten times or more. The CDR3 coding sequence is TGTGCCAGCAGTTACGGGGGGGGGCGGAATGAGCAGTTCTTC. It specifies CASSYGGGRNEQFF. V is TRBV6-5 and J is TRBJ2-1, with a possible D match to TRBD2 (7 bases). Trimming removed 2 bases at V and 7 bases at J, with 12 bases between. Germline V gives CDR1 MNHEY, CDR2 SVGAGI. This CDR3 contains 14 residues.

This clonotype was seen repeatedly, ten times or more. The V call is TRBV7-3, the J call TRBJ1-5; D gene unclear. Per the germline V gene, CDR1 is SGHTA and CDR2 is FQGTGA. V was pared by 1 base and J by 3 bases, with 4 bases between. The CDR3 extends over 13 amino acids. The chain's CDR3 is CASSLSSNQPQHF. DNA of the CDR3: TGTGCCAGCAGCTTAAGCTCCAATCAGCCCCAGCATTTT.

This clonotype was detected only a few times. This chain uses TRBV28 with TRBJ1-5; the D is unclear. Trimming took off 2 bases at V and 3 bases at J, with 14 bases between the two ends. There are 16 residues in the CDR3. Germline V gives CDR1 MDHEN, CDR2 SYDVKM. CDR3 bases: TGTGCCAGCAGTTTAGGGCCCCCCCAGGTCAATCAGCCCCAGCATTTT. Amino acids: CASSLGPPQVNQPQHF.

The chain joins TRBV30 to TRBJ1-1; D is unresolved. Germline values: CDR1 GTSNPN, CDR2 SVGIG (reference sequence). CDR3 length: 12 residues. Trimming stripped 3 bases from V and 3 bases from J, with 8 bases between. CDR3 sequence reads: CAWSALHTEAFF. For the CDR3, the DNA is TGTGCCTGGAGCGCCCTACACACTGAAGCTTTCTTT. Filled out from reference TRBV30 and TRBJ1-1, the complete variable domain reads SQTIHQWPATLVQPVGSPLSLECTVEGTSNPNLYWYRQAAGRGLQLLFYSVGIGQISSEVPQNLSASRPQDRQFILSSKKLLLSDSGFYLCAWSALHTEAFFGQGTRLTVV.